This TCR beta chain was retrieved from a study of T cells expressing NK-cell markers. TCRdb reanalyzed the 5' RACE reads and collapses them to one entry per CDR3 protein, without DNA. This sample's clone table lists 400,000 to 450,000 distinct CDR3 sequences. CDR1 is SEHNR and CDR2 is FQNEAQ in the germline V gene (reference sequence). This CDR3 has 14 amino acids. V is TRBV7-9 and J is TRBJ2-6; TCRdb outputs TRBD1, but without DNA this stays unchecked. Sequenced input: blood T cells: a sorted CD56 or NKG2C T cell subset, CD4+ or CD8+ T cells, or bulk PBMC T cells (not recorded which). This TCR came from a woman aged 18-70 years in good health. CDR3 amino acids: CASSFRTGANVLTF.